This T cell receptor beta chain was found in a study of memory CD4+ T cells and cytomegalovirus serostatus (dated by TCRdb to 2018 to 2020). With respect to the entire study: A total of around 35 healthy Belgian adults, of whom 9 were CMV seropositive and approximately 24 were CMV seronegative, were included in the cohort. To replicate a published TCR-based CMV serostatus classifier, the researchers sequenced the CD4+ memory TCRbeta repertoires of a Belgian cohort whose cytomegalovirus serostatus was known. Overall study outcomes, separate from this receptor: On the Belgian cohort, the classifier based on the original framework reached a median bootstrapped AUC of approximately 0.94, with a 95% CI of 0.76-1.00. CMV serostatus prediction reached a median bootstrapped AUC of about 0.95 with the original framework and 0.91 with a US-trained random forest. The results were read as suggesting that the CMV-associated TCR signature is, for the most part, present in the CD4+ memory repertoire. Unlike the original study, which covered naive and memory CD4+ and CD8+ populations, the Belgian study sequenced only CD4+CD45RO+ memory cells. Of 164 previously reported CMV-associated TCRbeta sequences, around 67 appeared in the CD4+ memory repertoires, each in one to five individuals.

The Quick-DNA Microprep Kit was used to extract genomic DNA from the sorted cells. Amplification of TCRbeta DNA was done with the immunoSEQ hsTCRbeta kit, following the protocol from the manufacturer. An Illumina MiSeq instrument was used to sequence the TCRbeta libraries. As for how the authors treated the data: Following removal of out-of-frame sequences, 2 million to 2.5 million distinct TCRbeta sequences were retained, with an average of about 63,000 per individual. Each individual was scored according to the count of approximately 170 previously reported CMV-associated TCRbeta sequences and the total productive distinct TCRbeta count. A beta-binomial model was reimplemented in Python, and random forests from scikit-learn, run with default parameters, were trained on data from the US cohort. On the Belgian cohort, classifier performance was reported as the median AUC, along with percentile confidence intervals, across 10,000 bootstrap iterations. What TCRdb holds here is the immuneACCESS table cut down to in-frame rearrangements. Part of the clones is not present; checked against another copy, under half of the missing clones reflect an unresolved V gene, and the others are unexplained. For V, J and clone size, that table is used; D and trimming come from the DNA. Recorded for this sample are tens of thousands of clones; around four fifths of them occurred a single time. Of the sample, about 0.79% is held by the ten largest clones.

To note about this clone: The clone's antigen remains unknown. One junction end disagrees with the germline gene, perhaps due to a read error.

Single viable CD3+CD4+CD8-CD45RO+ cells were sorted as memory CD4+ T cells on a FACSAria II. CMV serostatus was determined using a Roche Elecsys assay that detects serum IgG against CMV pp150, pp28, p38 and p52. Following thawing, total CD4+ T cells were enriched through positive selection using CD4 magnetic microbeads. The samples came from a different study that was designed specifically to examine the CD4+ T cell memory repertoire. Following standard operating procedures, peripheral blood mononuclear cells were isolated and cryopreserved, while serum was kept at -80 degrees C. The staining used CD3-PerCP (BW264/56), CD4-APC (RPA-T4), CD45RO-PE (UCHT1) and CD8-Pacific Orange (3B5) antibodies, and Sytox blue was used to exclude non-viable cells. From a lookup of the germline V gene, CDR1 and CDR2 are MNHNS and SASEGT. Taken from cysteine to phenylalanine, the CDR3 has 15 residues. The DNA shown is the 45-base CDR3, in frame from base 1.

The receptor chain draws on TRBV6-1 and TRBJ1-2; a weak D assignment points to TRBD1 (5 bases agree). Sequencing was done on a sample of memory CD4+ T cells from blood. This clonotype was obtained from an adult in good health and CMV-seronegative. DNA sequence: TGTGCCAGCAGTGAAAACAGGAGAGTCACTAGCCCATATTCCTTC. Its translation is CASSENRRVTSPYSF.